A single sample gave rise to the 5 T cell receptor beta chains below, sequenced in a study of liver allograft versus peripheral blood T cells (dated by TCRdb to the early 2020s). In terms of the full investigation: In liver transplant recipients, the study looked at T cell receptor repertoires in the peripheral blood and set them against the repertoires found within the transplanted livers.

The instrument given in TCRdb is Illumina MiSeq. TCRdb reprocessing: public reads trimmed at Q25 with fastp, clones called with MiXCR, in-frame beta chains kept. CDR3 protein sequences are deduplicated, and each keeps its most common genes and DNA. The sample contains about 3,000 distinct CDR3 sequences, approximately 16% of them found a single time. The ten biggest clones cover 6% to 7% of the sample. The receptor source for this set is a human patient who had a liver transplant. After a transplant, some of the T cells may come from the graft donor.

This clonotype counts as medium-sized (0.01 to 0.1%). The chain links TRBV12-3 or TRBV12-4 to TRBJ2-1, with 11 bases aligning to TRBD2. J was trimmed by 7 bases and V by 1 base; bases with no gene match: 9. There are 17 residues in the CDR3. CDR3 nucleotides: TGTGCCAGCAGTTTAGGACAGACTAGCGGGGACATAAATGAGCAGTTCTTC. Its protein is CASSLGQTSGDINEQFF.

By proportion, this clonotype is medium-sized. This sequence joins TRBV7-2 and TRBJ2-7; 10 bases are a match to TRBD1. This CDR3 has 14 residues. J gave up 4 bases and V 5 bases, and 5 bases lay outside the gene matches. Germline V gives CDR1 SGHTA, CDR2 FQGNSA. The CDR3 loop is CASSPRTGGYEQYF. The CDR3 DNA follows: TGTGCCAGCAGCCCCCGGACAGGGGGGTACGAGCAGTACTTC.

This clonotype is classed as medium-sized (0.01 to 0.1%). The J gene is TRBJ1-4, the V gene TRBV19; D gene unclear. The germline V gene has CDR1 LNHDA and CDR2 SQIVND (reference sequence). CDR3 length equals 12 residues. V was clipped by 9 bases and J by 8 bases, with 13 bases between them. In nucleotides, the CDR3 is TGTGCCAGCGGTCAAGGTCGGGAAAAACTGTTTTTT. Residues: CASGQGREKLFF.

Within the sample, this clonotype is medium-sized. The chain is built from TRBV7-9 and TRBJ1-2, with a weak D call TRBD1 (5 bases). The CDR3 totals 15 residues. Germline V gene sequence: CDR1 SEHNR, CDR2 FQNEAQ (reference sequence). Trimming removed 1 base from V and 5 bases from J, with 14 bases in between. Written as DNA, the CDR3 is TGTGCCAGCAGCTTAGAGATCCTTGGGGGGTATGGCTACACCTTC. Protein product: CASSLEILGGYGYTF.

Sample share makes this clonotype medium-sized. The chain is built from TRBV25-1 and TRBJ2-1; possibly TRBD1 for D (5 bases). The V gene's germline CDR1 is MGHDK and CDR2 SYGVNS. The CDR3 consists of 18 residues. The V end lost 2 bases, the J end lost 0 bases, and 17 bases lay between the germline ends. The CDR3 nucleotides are TGTGCCAGCAGTGAAGTGGCAGGGTCTGGTAACTCCTACAATGAGCAGTTCTTC. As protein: CASSEVAGSGNSYNEQFF.